The 17 T cell receptor beta chains reported below all come from one sample, sequenced in a study of OX40 agonist ivuxolimab in advanced cancers. Clones were sequenced by immunoSEQ multiplex PCR, and TCRdb holds only the in-frame ones, with some missing. The sample shows more than 10,000 clones, about 87% of them seen only once. The sequences come from CD4+ or CD8+ T cells sorted from blood, collected in a trial of the OX40 agonist ivuxolimab. These receptors were taken from an adult with an advanced solid tumor such as melanoma, head and neck, liver or kidney cancer.

The V and J genes are TRBV4-1 and TRBJ1-1; D is uncertain. V dropped 3 bases and J dropped 10 bases, with 18 bases sitting between them. Germline V gene lookup returns CDR1 MGHRA and CDR2 YSYEKL. The CDR3 runs to 14 residues. The CDR3 reads CASSQLDGGLVAFF. The DNA of the CDR3 is TGCGCCAGCAGCCAGTTGGACGGTGGCTTGGTAGCTTTCTTT.

This chain links TRBV2 with TRBJ1-5; D is uncertain. V dropped 6 bases and J dropped 6 bases, with 12 bases sitting between them. Germline loops: CDR1 SNHLY, CDR2 FYNNEI. The CDR3 covers 13 residues. The CDR3 region is CASSPTTSQPQHF. DNA for the CDR3: TGTGCCAGCAGCCCAACCACCAGTCAGCCCCAGCATTTT.

The chain carries TRBV27 and TRBJ1-1; a possible D gene is TRBD1 (6 bases). The CDR3 totals 13 residues. In germline, CDR1 is MNHEY, CDR2 SMNVEV (reference sequence). V dropped 5 bases and J dropped 7 bases, with 14 bases sitting between them. The CDR3 protein is CASSLGGTLEAFF. The CDR3 DNA follows: TGTGCCAGCAGTCTCGGGGGCACCCTTGAAGCTTTCTTT.

The DNA for the CDR3 is TGTGCCAGCAGCCAGGGGCCCGACAGGGACACCGCCTTTGCTGAGCAGTACTTC. The encoded protein is CASSQGPDRDTAFAEQYF. The genes are TRBV14 and TRBJ2-7; 7 bases line up with TRBD1. J was trimmed by 7 bases and V by 3 bases; bases with no gene match: 21. The CDR3 length is 18 residues. The germline V gene has CDR1 SGHDN and CDR2 FVKESK.

This rearrangement joins TRBV29-1 to TRBJ2-7; TRBD1 matches at 7 bases. Germline lookup yields CDR1 SQVTM and CDR2 ANQGSEA. This CDR3 region has 15 residues. V was pared by 3 bases and J by 0 bases, with 8 bases of the junction left unmatched. CDR3 bases: TGCAGCGTTGAGGGCTACAGGGGTCCCTCCTACGAGCAGTACTTC. Amino acid sequence: CSVEGYRGPSYEQYF.

V is TRBV4-1 and J is TRBJ1-5; D gene uncertain. Trimming pared 2 bases from V and 8 bases from J, leaving 16 bases between. The CDR3 covers 15 residues. Germline lookup yields CDR1 MGHRA and CDR2 YSYEKL. CDR3: CASSQLMRDLEPQHF. Here the CDR3 DNA reads TGCGCCAGCAGCCAATTGATGCGGGATTTAGAGCCCCAGCATTTT.

The chain carries TRBV5-1 and TRBJ2-7; D not resolved. Germline values: CDR1 SGHRS, CDR2 YFSETQ. The CDR3 has 14 residues. The V gene lost 4 bases and the J gene lost 4 bases, with 15 bases spanning the gap. CDR3 nucleotide sequence: TGCGCCAGCAGCCGGGCCCTTGGTTGGTACGAGCAGTACTTC. Translated: CASSRALGWYEQYF.

The chain recombines TRBV27 with TRBJ2-3; D might be TRBD2 (7 bases). This CDR3 region has 17 residues. CDR1 and CDR2 (germline): MNHEY, SMNVEV (reference sequence). Trimming cost V 1 base and J 5 bases, with 19 bases left between them. This CDR3 is CASSLWVSGGAQDTQYF. The DNA of the CDR3 is TGTGCCAGCAGTTTATGGGTGAGTGGGGGGGCCCAAGATACGCAGTATTTT.

The rearrangement uses TRBV6-5 and TRBJ1-5, with D perhaps matching TRBD1 (6 bases). From germline, CDR1 is MNHEY and CDR2 SVGAGI. V lost 0 bases to trimming and J lost 7 bases, with 10 bases between them. The CDR3 covers 14 residues. As DNA, the CDR3 is TGTGCCAGCAGTTACTCCCCTGGGGGCCAGCCCCAGCATTTT. The encoded protein is CASSYSPGGQPQHF.

The chain combines TRBV6-6 with TRBJ2-7; 9 nucleotides align to TRBD1. Trimming at V came to 4 bases and at J to 3 bases, leaving 7 bases not matched to a gene. The CDR3 sequence is 15 residues long. Germline assignment: CDR1 MNHNY and CDR2 SVGAGI (reference sequence). The chain's CDR3 is CASSFTTGGGYEQYF. Written as DNA, the CDR3 is TGTGCCAGCAGTTTTACCACAGGGGGCGGCTACGAGCAGTACTTC.

This clone appeared a few times. This chain connects TRBV10-2 to TRBJ2-2; no clear D. Per the germline V gene, CDR1 is WSHSY and CDR2 is SAAADI. V lost 7 bases, J lost 1 base, and 4 bases lay in between. CDR3 length: 12 amino acids. For the CDR3, the DNA is TGCGCCAGCATTGGGAACACCGGGGAGCTGTTTTTT. Translation: CASIGNTGELFF.

The rearrangement joins TRBV7-9 to TRBJ1-2, with 11 bases lining up with TRBD1. CDR3 length: 14 amino acids. Trimming took 4 bases from V and 5 from J; bases not matched to a gene: 3. Germline values: CDR1 SEHNR, CDR2 FQNEAQ (reference sequence). The DNA for the CDR3 is TGTGCCAGCAGCTCCGGACAGGGGGCTTATGGCTACACCTTC. This gives the protein CASSSGQGAYGYTF.

V is TRBV7-3 and J is TRBJ1-5; no clear D gene. Trimming removed 1 base at V and 4 bases at J, with 5 bases between. Germline V gene data show CDR1 as SGHTA and CDR2 as FQGTGA. The CDR3 consists of 13 residues. Written as DNA, the CDR3 is TGTGCCAGCAGCTTAAACTTAAATCAGCCCCAGCATTTT. Encoded protein: CASSLNLNQPQHF.

This clone has a handful of counts. The J gene is TRBJ1-1, the V gene TRBV9, with a weak D call TRBD1 (6 bases). CDR3 length: 16 residues. V lost 0 bases to trimming and J lost 5 bases, with 17 bases between them. Germline-derived CDR1 and CDR2 are SGDLS and YYNGEE. The CDR3 loop is CASSVGRDTMSTEAFF. CDR3 bases: TGTGCCAGCAGCGTAGGGAGGGACACGATGTCAACTGAAGCTTTCTTT.

This chain uses TRBV9 with TRBJ2-7, with D possibly being TRBD2 (5 bases). Trimming shortened V by 4 bases and J by 0 bases, and 14 bases separated the two germline ends. Germline values: CDR1 SGDLS, CDR2 YYNGEE. The CDR3 runs 15 residues. Written as DNA, the CDR3 is TGTGCCAGCAGCCCGAGTGGACTCCGCTCCTACGAGCAGTACTTC. Translating gives CASSPSGLRSYEQYF. The entire variable domain, with the rest obtained from reference TRBV9 and TRBJ2-7, is as follows: DSGVTQTPKHLITATGQRVTLRCSPRSGDLSVYWYQQSLDQGLQFLIQYYNGEERAKGNILERFSAQQFPDLHSELNLSSLELGDSALYFCASSPSGLRSYEQYFGPGTRLTVT.

V is TRBV9 and J is TRBJ2-1; TRBD2 agrees at 12 bases. After removal of 0 bases from V and 8 bases from J, the junction contained 12 bases not matched to a gene. This CDR3 region has 18 residues. Germline V lookup: CDR1 SGDLS, CDR2 YYNGEE. The CDR3 region is CASSVAVLAGGPRDEQFF. Written as DNA, the CDR3 is TGTGCCAGCAGCGTAGCCGTTCTAGCGGGAGGGCCTCGGGATGAGCAGTTCTTC.

The chain has TRBV6-1 and TRBJ1-5; perhaps TRBD1 as D (6 bases). Per germline, CDR1 MNHNS and CDR2 SASEGT. The CDR3 is made up of 13 amino acids. Between the trimmed V and J ends, which lost 7 bases and 8 bases, there was a span of 15 bases. DNA of the CDR3: TGTGCCAGCATCCAGGGGCCAGCCAAGCCCCAGCATTTT. Translated, it gives CASIQGPAKPQHF.